This passage covers 27 T cell receptor beta chains from one sample sequenced in a study of blood T cell repertoires in COVID-19. Profiling relied on immunoSEQ multiplex PCR, and the TCRdb table lists in-frame clones only, not all of them. Seen here are some 200,000 clones, 85% to 90% observed once, and the top ten hold less than 4.5%. The sample taken for sequencing was peripheral blood. All receptors derive from a man aged 50 or older with acute or convalescent COVID-19.

The chain links TRBV18 to TRBJ1-5; D gene ambiguous. Germline assignment: CDR1 KGHSH and CDR2 LQKENI. V gave up 4 bases and J gave up 2 bases, with 12 bases separating them. The CDR3 sequence is 15 residues long. The CDR3 nucleotides are TGTGCCAGCTCACTTGAGGGAAGGGGCAATCAGCCCCAGCATTTT. Translated: CASSLEGRGNQPQHF.

The chain has TRBV19 and TRBJ2-6, with 9 bases fitting TRBD1. This CDR3 has 17 residues. J lost 1 base, V lost 4 bases, and 5 bases had no gene match. CDR1 and CDR2 (germline): LNHDA, SQIVND (reference sequence). CDR3 sequence: CASSRDRVKSGANVLTF. Written as DNA, the CDR3 is TGTGCCAGTAGTAGGGACAGGGTGAAGTCTGGGGCCAACGTCCTGACTTTC.

This sequence joins TRBV30 and TRBJ1-5, with D possibly TRBD1 on 6 matching bases. V lost 0 bases and J 11 bases, leaving 14 bases between the germline ends. CDR1 and CDR2 from the germline V gene are GTSNPN and SVGIG (reference sequence). This CDR3 has 13 amino acids. CDR3 sequence reads: CAWSVLGQGTQHF. CDR3 DNA: TGTGCCTGGAGTGTATTAGGGCAGGGGACCCAGCATTTT.

The chain combines TRBV19 with TRBJ2-2; tentative D call: TRBD1 (6 bases). Trimming cost V 4 bases and J 0 bases, with 9 bases left between them. This CDR3 comprises 15 residues. The V gene's germline CDR1 is LNHDA and CDR2 SQIVND (reference sequence). In DNA, the CDR3 is TGTGCCAGTAGTACGGGACATTCGAACACCGGGGAGCTGTTTTTT. The encoded protein is CASSTGHSNTGELFF. Filled out from reference TRBV19 and TRBJ2-2, the complete variable domain reads DGGITQSPKYLFRKEGQNVTLSCEQNLNHDAMYWYRQDPGQGLRLIYYSQIVNDFQKGDIAEGYSVSREKKESFPLTVTSAQKNPTAFYLCASSTGHSNTGELFFGEGSRLTVL.

This rearrangement joins TRBV25-1 to TRBJ1-2; no firm D call. The ends were cut back, 4 bases at V and 6 bases at J, with 6 bases in the middle. This CDR3 has 11 amino acids. The germline V gene has CDR1 MGHDK and CDR2 SYGVNS. For the CDR3, the DNA is TGTGCCAGCAGTGCCAGAAATGGCTACACCTTC. Amino acids: CASSARNGYTF.

The J gene is TRBJ1-6, the V gene TRBV5-3; D gene ambiguous. TRBV5-3 is identified as an open reading frame with a role that is uncertain. The CDR3 consists of 15 residues. Deletions cut 0 bases from V and 0 bases from J, with 4 bases between. CDR3 region: CARSLGSSYNSPLHF. The CDR3 coding sequence is TGTGCCAGAAGCTTGGGGAGCTCCTATAATTCACCCCTCCACTTT.

The rearrangement links TRBV10-3 to TRBJ1-1; D not resolved. Germline V gene sequence: CDR1 ENHRY, CDR2 SYGVKD. Trimming took 4 bases from V and 0 from J, leaving 3 bases between them. This CDR3 is built from 12 residues. CDR3: CAISGVNTEAFF. The DNA for the CDR3 is TGTGCCATCAGTGGAGTGAACACTGAAGCTTTCTTT.

The CDR3 DNA is TGCGCCAGCAGCTTAACCATAGCAACTAATGAAAAACTGTTTTTT. Translating gives CASSLTIATNEKLFF. The genes are TRBV5-1 and TRBJ1-4; unclear D gene. Trimming removed 2 bases at V and 0 bases at J, with 8 bases between. Germline V gene lookup returns CDR1 SGHRS and CDR2 YFSETQ. The CDR3 totals 15 residues.

This chain links TRBV11-2 with TRBJ2-4; unclear D gene. Trimming removed 2 bases from V and 8 bases from J, with 10 bases in between. There are 13 residues in the CDR3. CDR1 is SGHAT, CDR2 FQNNGV, per germline. The CDR3 loop is CASSLRWADIQYF. CDR3 nucleotides: TGTGCCAGCAGCTTAAGATGGGCAGACATTCAGTACTTC.

This clone has only one observation. The V gene is TRBV7-2, the J gene TRBJ2-3; 8 bases agree with TRBD2. CDR1 and CDR2 from the germline V gene are SGHTA and FQGNSA. V trimming: 2 bases; J trimming: 5 bases; junction bases outside the gene matches: 6. The CDR3 covers 15 residues. CDR3 in DNA: TGTGCCAGCAGCTTAAACGGGGGGGCAGTAGATACGCAGTATTTT. Its protein is CASSLNGGAVDTQYF.

The chain is built from TRBV9 and TRBJ1-3; D is uncertain. The length of the CDR3 is 15 residues. V lost 4 bases and J 3 bases, leaving 14 bases between the germline ends. The germline V gene encodes CDR1 SGDLS and CDR2 YYNGEE. CDR3: CASSPHRAGGNTIYF. DNA for the CDR3: TGTGCCAGCAGCCCCCATAGGGCGGGTGGAAACACCATATATTTT.

This clone was detected a few times. The chain recombines TRBV5-1 with TRBJ1-4; TRBD1 agrees at 8 bases. Losses at the gene ends were 2 bases for V and 8 bases for J; bases not matched to a gene: 5. The CDR3 consists of 14 residues. Germline assignment: CDR1 SGHRS and CDR2 YFSETQ. In DNA, the CDR3 is TGCGCCAGCAGCTTTGGACAGGGTGGGGAAAAACTGTTTTTT. This sequence encodes CASSFGQGGEKLFF. Complete variable domain (other parts from reference TRBV5-1 and TRBJ1-4): KAGVTQTPRYLIKTRGQQVTLSCSPISGHRSVSWYQQTPGQGLQFLFEYFSETQRNKGNFPGRFSGRQFSNSRSEMNVSTLELGDSALYLCASSFGQGGEKLFFGSGTQLSVL.

With regard to this clone: The junction differs from germline at one of its ends, possibly a read error. Other DNA variants within this sample encode the same CDR3. The rearrangement joins TRBV3-1 (or the pseudogene TRBV3-2) to TRBJ1-2; a possible D gene is TRBD1 (6 bases). The length of the CDR3 is 13 residues. Germline assignment: CDR1 LGHDT and CDR2 YNNKEL (reference sequence). CDR3 nucleotide sequence: TGTGCTAGCAGCCAAGACAGGATCCTTGGCTACACCTTC. It yields the protein CASSQDRILGYTF.

This clone was picked up one time. V is TRBV18 and J is TRBJ2-1, with D maybe TRBD2 (6 bases). This CDR3 has 20 amino acids. V was clipped by 3 bases and J by 7 bases, with 31 bases between them. Germline-derived CDR1 and CDR2 are KGHSH and LQKENI. For the CDR3, the DNA is TGTGCCAGCTCACCCAACATTATGGGGTACGGGCAGGGAGGTAAGAATGAGCAGTTCTTC. Encoded protein: CASSPNIMGYGQGGKNEQFF.

The genes are TRBV2 and TRBJ2-7; a possible D gene is TRBD1 (6 bases). Germline V gene lookup returns CDR1 SNHLY and CDR2 FYNNEI. V dropped 4 bases and J dropped 2 bases, with 12 bases sitting between them. The CDR3 totals 14 residues. The chain's CDR3 is CASSVWTETYEQYF. CDR3 sequence (DNA): TGTGCCAGCAGTGTCTGGACAGAGACCTACGAGCAGTACTTC. The full variable domain, completed using reference TRBV2 and TRBJ2-7, is EPEVTQTPSHQVTQMGQEVILRCVPISNHLYFYWYRQILGQKVEFLVSFYNNEISEKSEIFDDQFSVERPDGSNFTLKIRSTKLEDSAMYFCASSVWTETYEQYFGPGTRLTVT.

A few counts support this clone. This rearrangement joins TRBV29-1 to TRBJ2-2; D gene unclear. The CDR3 extends over 16 amino acids. Trimming stripped 5 bases from V and 1 base from J, with 17 bases between. Germline V lookup: CDR1 SQVTM, CDR2 ANQGSEA. Here the CDR3 reads CSVQWAVARNTGELFF. In DNA form, the CDR3 reads TGCAGCGTTCAGTGGGCTGTGGCGAGGAACACCGGGGAGCTGTTTTTT.

V usage is TRBV5-1 and J usage is TRBJ2-5; TRBD2 matches at 8 bases. The V and J ends lost 5 bases and 5 bases, in that order; junction bases with no gene match: 8. This CDR3 is 14 amino acids long. From germline, CDR1 is SGHRS and CDR2 YFSETQ. In nucleotides, the CDR3 is TGCGCCAGCAGGCCCCAAGCGGGGGACGAGACCCAGTACTTC. This translates into CASRPQAGDETQYF.

This clone came up a few times. The chain uses TRBV2 and TRBJ1-2; 8 positions agree with TRBD1. V lost 4 bases, J lost 8 bases, and 6 bases stayed unmatched. This CDR3 has 13 amino acids. Germline-derived CDR1 and CDR2 are SNHLY and FYNNEI. Written as DNA, the CDR3 is TGTGCCAGCAGTGTGGACAGGGTTGGAGGCTACACCTTC. Residues: CASSVDRVGGYTF.

This clone was seen only a few times. The chain uses TRBV2 and TRBJ2-2, with 7 bases lining up with TRBD1. V was clipped by 11 bases and J by 6 bases; unmatched bases: 6. The CDR3 has 12 amino acids. CDR1 and CDR2 from the germline V gene are SNHLY and FYNNEI. CDR3 residues: CAAEGTAGELFF. CDR3 sequence (DNA): TGTGCCGCCGAGGGGACAGCCGGGGAGCTGTTTTTT. The full variable domain, rest sourced from reference TRBV2 and TRBJ2-2, is EPEVTQTPSHQVTQMGQEVILRCVPISNHLYFYWYRQILGQKVEFLVSFYNNEISEKSEIFDDQFSVERPDGSNFTLKIRSTKLEDSAMYFCAAEGTAGELFFGEGSRLTVL.

The CDR3 sequence: CASIQVASGNTIYF. For the CDR3, the DNA is TGTGCCAGTATTCAGGTTGCCTCTGGAAACACCATATATTTT. This sequence joins TRBV19 and TRBJ1-3; no definite D call. Deletions cut 7 bases from V and 0 bases from J, with 10 bases between. CDR1 is LNHDA, CDR2 SQIVND, per germline (reference sequence). The length of the CDR3 is 14 residues.

The chain joins TRBV5-1 to TRBJ1-2; D is undetermined. This CDR3 comprises 14 residues. Germline CDR1 reads SGHRS; CDR2 reads YFSETQ. The ends were cut back, 0 bases at V and 0 bases at J, with 6 bases in the middle. CDR3: CASSLDSSNYGYTF. The CDR3 DNA reads TGCGCCAGCAGCTTGGACAGCTCTAACTATGGCTACACCTTC.

This clone has a single count. The chain couples TRBV25-1 to TRBJ2-7, with TRBD1 as a possible D gene (5 bases). The germline V and J ends were trimmed by 3 bases and 6 bases, with 18 bases remaining between them. The CDR3 sequence is 15 residues long. CDR1 is MGHDK and CDR2 is SYGVNS in the germline V gene. CDR3 in DNA: TGTGCCAGCAGTGATCTGGGGATTGGGGCCTCCGAGCAGTACTTC. Its translation is CASSDLGIGASEQYF.

This chain uses TRBV14 with TRBJ1-2; D gene ambiguous. This CDR3 region has 14 residues. CDR1 is SGHDN, CDR2 FVKESK, per germline. V was shortened by 0 bases and J by 8 bases, with 13 bases between the two germline ends. The CDR3 here is CASSQDRPAGGYTF. DNA of the CDR3: TGTGCCAGCAGCCAAGATAGGCCCGCGGGAGGCTACACCTTC.

This chain links TRBV3-1 (or the pseudogene TRBV3-2) with TRBJ2-5; 8 positions agree with TRBD1. CDR1 LGHDT and CDR2 YNNKEL come from the germline V gene (reference sequence). The CDR3 covers 15 residues. With V trimmed by 4 bases and J by 5 bases, 9 bases remained unmatched. The CDR3 sequence: CASSPLDRVGETQYF. CDR3 DNA sequence: TGTGCCAGCAGCCCCCTGGACAGGGTCGGGGAGACCCAGTACTTC.

This rearrangement joins TRBV6-1 to TRBJ2-2, with D unclear. Trimming stripped 2 bases from V and 10 bases from J, with 11 bases between. The V gene's germline CDR1 is MNHNS and CDR2 SASEGT. The length of the CDR3 is 13 residues. The CDR3 region is CASSELDSLELFF. CDR3 in DNA: TGTGCCAGCAGTGAACTCGACTCTCTGGAGCTGTTTTTT.

This CDR3 reads CASSLRTGNTEAFF. In DNA form, the CDR3 reads TGCGCCAGCAGCTTGCGGACAGGGAATACTGAAGCTTTCTTT. The chain uses TRBV5-1 and TRBJ1-1; 8 bases fit TRBD1. The CDR3 has 14 amino acids. Germline trimming cut 1 base from V and 5 bases from J; bases unmatched to any gene: 4. Germline V gives CDR1 SGHRS, CDR2 YFSETQ.

The V gene is TRBV14, the J gene TRBJ1-2, with D uncertain. The V end was cut by 0 bases, the J end by 0 bases, with 5 bases between. CDR3 size: 14 residues. Germline-derived CDR1 and CDR2 are SGHDN and FVKESK. The CDR3 here is CASSQESTNYGYTF. The CDR3 coding sequence is TGTGCCAGCAGCCAAGAAAGCACTAACTATGGCTACACCTTC.